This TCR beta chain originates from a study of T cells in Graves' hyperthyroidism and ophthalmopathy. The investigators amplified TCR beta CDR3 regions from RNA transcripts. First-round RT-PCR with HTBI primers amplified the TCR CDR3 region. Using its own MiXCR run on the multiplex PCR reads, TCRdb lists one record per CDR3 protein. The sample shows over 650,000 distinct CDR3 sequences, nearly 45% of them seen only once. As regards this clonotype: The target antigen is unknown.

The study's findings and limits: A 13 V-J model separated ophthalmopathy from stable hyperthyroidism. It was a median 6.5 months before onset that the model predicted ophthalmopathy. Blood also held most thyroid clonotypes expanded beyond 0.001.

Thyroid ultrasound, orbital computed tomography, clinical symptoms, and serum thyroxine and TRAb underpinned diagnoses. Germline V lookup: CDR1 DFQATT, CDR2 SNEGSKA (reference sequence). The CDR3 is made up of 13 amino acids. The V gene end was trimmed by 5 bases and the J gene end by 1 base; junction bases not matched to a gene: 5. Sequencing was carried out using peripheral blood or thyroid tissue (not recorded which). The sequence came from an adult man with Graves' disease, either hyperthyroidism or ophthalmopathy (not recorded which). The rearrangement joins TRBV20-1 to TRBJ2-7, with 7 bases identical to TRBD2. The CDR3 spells CSAREARSYEQYF. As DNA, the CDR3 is TGCAGTGCTCGGGAGGCCCGTTCCTACGAGCAGTACTTC.